This T cell receptor (beta chain) was recovered during a study of graft-versus-host responses after intestinal transplantation. The overall study: Anti-thymocyte globulin served as induction for all recipients, who then took tacrolimus and steroids for three to four years.

This table comes from immunoSEQ multiplex PCR, and its TCRdb copy is limited to in-frame clones, with some not included. This sample has about 90,000 clones, with just under 95% found just once. Study-level results: Declines in HvG clones occurring early post-transplant were associated with peak circulating GvH clone levels.

Germline-derived CDR1 and CDR2 are SQVTM and ANQGSEA. The CDR3 loop spans 17 amino acids. Concerning this clone itself: Its antigen is unknown. At one of its ends the junction is not consistent with the germline gene, which may arise from a read error.

This sequence was found in a human donor who was the organ donor for an intestinal transplant. This specimen consisted of unstimulated CD8+ T cells sorted from spleen or lymph node cells, obtained before transplant. The chain joins TRBV29-1 to TRBJ2-2; TRBD1 matches 7 bases. Written as DNA, the CDR3 is TGCAGCGACCTCATCGCTCACAGGGGTCGGGTACACCGGGGAGCTGTTTTT. Translating it yields CSDLIAHRGRVHRGAVF.